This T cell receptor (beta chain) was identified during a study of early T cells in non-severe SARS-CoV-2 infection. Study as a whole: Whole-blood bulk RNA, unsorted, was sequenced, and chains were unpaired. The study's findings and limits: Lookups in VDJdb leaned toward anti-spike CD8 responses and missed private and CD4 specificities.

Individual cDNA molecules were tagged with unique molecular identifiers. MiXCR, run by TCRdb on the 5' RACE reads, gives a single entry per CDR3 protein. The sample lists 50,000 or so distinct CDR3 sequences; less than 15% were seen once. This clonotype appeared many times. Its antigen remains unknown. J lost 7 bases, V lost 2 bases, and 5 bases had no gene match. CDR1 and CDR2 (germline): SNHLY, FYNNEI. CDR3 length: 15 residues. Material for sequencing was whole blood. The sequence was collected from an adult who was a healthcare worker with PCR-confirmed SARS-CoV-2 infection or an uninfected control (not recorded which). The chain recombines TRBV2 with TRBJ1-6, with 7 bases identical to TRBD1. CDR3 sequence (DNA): TGTGCCAGCAGTGAAAACAGGGGAGGGAATTCACCCCTCCACTTT. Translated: CASSENRGGNSPLHF.